A single sample gave rise to the 27 T cell receptor beta chains below, sequenced in a study of T cell responses to AZD1222 COVID-19 vaccine. Using immunoSEQ multiplex PCR, the repertoire was profiled, and TCRdb retains in-frame clones only, with some absent. The table has more than 120,000 clones, approximately 89% seen once. The starting material was peripheral blood, obtained 28 days after the second AZD1222 dose. Receptors originate from an adult who received the AZD1222 COVID-19 vaccine.

This sequence joins TRBV7-9 and TRBJ2-7; TRBD1 might be the D (5 bases). CDR3 length: 14 residues. V lost 5 bases and J lost 5, with 16 bases in between. Germline-derived CDR1 and CDR2 are SEHNR and FQNEAQ (reference sequence). CDR3 region: CASSPRTGVNEQYF. The CDR3 DNA sequence: TGTGCCAGCAGCCCTCGCACAGGTGTCAACGAGCAGTACTTC.

The chain recombines TRBV19 with TRBJ2-7; TRBD2 matches at 11 bases. The ends lost 4 bases at V and 4 bases at J; junction bases unmatched: 12. The CDR3 consists of 17 residues. Per germline, CDR1 LNHDA and CDR2 SQIVND (reference sequence). This chain's CDR3 is CASSKTSGSSSAYEQYF. In DNA, the CDR3 is TGTGCCAGTAGTAAAACTAGCGGGAGTTCATCGGCATACGAGCAGTACTTC.

V usage is TRBV5-6 and J usage is TRBJ2-3, with 7 bases identical to TRBD1. Germline V gene sequence: CDR1 SGHDT, CDR2 YYEEEE. The J segment lost 0 bases and the V segment lost 1 base, leaving 8 bases of the junction unmatched. The CDR3 loop spans 17 amino acids. The CDR3 reads CASSLYVDRASTDTQYF. The DNA of the CDR3 is TGTGCCAGCAGCTTGTATGTAGACAGGGCTAGCACAGATACGCAGTATTTT.

V and J are TRBV6-1 and TRBJ1-1; a possible D gene is TRBD1 (6 bases). The CDR3 contains 16 residues. Germline V CDR1 and CDR2: MNHNS, SASEGT. The V end lost 1 base, the J end lost 0 bases, and 12 bases lay between the germline ends. CDR3 loop: CASSEGGGRMNTEAFF. In DNA form, the CDR3 reads TGTGCCAGCAGTGAAGGGGGGGGGCGGATGAACACTGAAGCTTTCTTT.

This chain uses TRBV4-2 with TRBJ2-1; 7 bases agree with TRBD2. The CDR3 totals 17 residues. Germline-derived CDR1 and CDR2 are LGHNA and YNFKEQ. J lost 6 bases, V lost 1 base, and 12 bases had no gene match. The CDR3, as DNA: TGTGCCAGCAGCCAAGTAGATGGCGGGAGTCGGGTCAATGAGCAGTTCTTC. Its protein is CASSQVDGGSRVNEQFF.

The chain combines TRBV9 with TRBJ2-1; 9 positions agree with TRBD2. Trimming at V came to 3 bases and at J to 6 bases, leaving 10 bases not matched to a gene. In germline, CDR1 is SGDLS, CDR2 YYNGEE. This CDR3 comprises 16 residues. The CDR3 DNA is TGTGCCAGCAGCGCTTTCGGGCTAGCGGGGTTCAATGAGCAGTTCTTC. Translated: CASSAFGLAGFNEQFF. The complete variable domain, with remaining parts taken from reference TRBV9 and TRBJ2-1, reads DSGVTQTPKHLITATGQRVTLRCSPRSGDLSVYWYQQSLDQGLQFLIQYYNGEERAKGNILERFSAQQFPDLHSELNLSSLELGDSALYFCASSAFGLAGFNEQFFGPGTRLTVL.

This sequence joins TRBV29-1 and TRBJ1-2; D remains unclear. Per the germline V gene, CDR1 is SQVTM and CDR2 is ANQGSEA. Trimming stripped 3 bases from V and 4 bases from J, with 9 bases between. The CDR3 is 12 residues long. The CDR3 protein is CSVDVGSYGYTF. The CDR3 DNA sequence: TGCAGCGTTGATGTAGGTAGCTATGGCTACACCTTC.

In nucleotides, the CDR3 is TGTGCCAGCTCACCACAGGGGAATCAGCCCCAGCATTTT. It is translated as CASSPQGNQPQHF. J is TRBJ1-5 and V is TRBV18; the D gene is possibly TRBD1 (5 bases). V was shortened by 1 base and J by 4 bases, with 5 bases between the two germline ends. Germline-derived CDR1 and CDR2 are KGHSH and LQKENI. This CDR3 has 13 amino acids.

The rearrangement links TRBV28 to TRBJ2-5; TRBD1 agrees at 8 bases. The ends lost 5 bases at V and 5 bases at J; junction bases unmatched: 4. The length of the CDR3 is 13 residues. Germline CDR1 is MDHEN and CDR2 is SYDVKM. CDR3 loop: CASSRTGGETQYF. In DNA, the CDR3 is TGTGCCAGCAGTAGAACAGGGGGTGAGACCCAGTACTTC.

This clone has just a few counts. The chain links TRBV4-2 to TRBJ2-1; 9 bases fit TRBD2. The CDR3 loop spans 20 amino acids. V trimming: 1 base; J trimming: 0 bases; junction bases outside the gene matches: 13. The germline gives CDR1 LGHNA, CDR2 YNFKEQ. The chain's CDR3 is CASSQVSTGTSHISYNEQFF. The CDR3 coding sequence is TGTGCCAGCAGCCAAGTTAGTACCGGGACTAGCCACATCTCCTACAATGAGCAGTTCTTC.

This clone is a singleton in its sample. The V gene is TRBV7-2, the J gene TRBJ1-1, with 8 bases aligning to TRBD1. Germline CDR1 SGHTA, CDR2 FQGNSA. Trimming at V came to 4 bases and at J to 7 bases, leaving 11 bases not matched to a gene. The CDR3 contains 15 residues. The CDR3 sequence is CASSSYTGGQVEAFF. The CDR3 coding sequence is TGTGCCAGCAGCTCTTATACAGGGGGACAAGTTGAAGCTTTCTTT. The entire variable domain, with the rest obtained from reference TRBV7-2 and TRBJ1-1, is as follows: GAGVSQSPSNKVTEKGKDVELRCDPISGHTALYWYRQSLGQGLEFLIYFQGNSAPDKSGLPSDRFSAERTGGSVSTLTIQRTQQEDSAVYLCASSSYTGGQVEAFFGQGTRLTVV.

The V and J genes are TRBV2 and TRBJ1-1, with D tentatively TRBD1 (6 bases). CDR3 length: 15 residues. The V end lost 10 bases, the J end lost 4 bases, and 22 bases lay between the germline ends. Germline V gives CDR1 SNHLY, CDR2 FYNNEI. The CDR3: CATGGQYLMVTEAFF. Here the CDR3 DNA reads TGTGCCACCGGGGGGCAATACCTCATGGTCACTGAAGCTTTCTTT.

The V call is TRBV30, the J call TRBJ2-5, with 9 bases matching TRBD2. Germline lookup yields CDR1 GTSNPN and CDR2 SVGIG (reference sequence). CDR3 size: 12 residues. Germline trimming cut 8 bases from V and 5 bases from J; bases unmatched to any gene: 6. CDR3 nucleotide sequence: TGTGCCCAAGCGGGAGGCGGGGAGACCCAGTACTTC. This gives the protein CAQAGGGETQYF.

The chain is built from TRBV27 and TRBJ2-1; 7 nucleotides agree with TRBD2. Germline CDR1 is MNHEY and CDR2 is SMNVEV (reference sequence). V was pared by 0 bases and J by 5 bases, with 13 bases of the junction left unmatched. This CDR3 is 18 amino acids long. The DNA of the CDR3 is TGTGCCAGCAGTTTATCGGTTTATCCAGCGGGATCGGACAATGAGCAGTTCTTC. Its protein is CASSLSVYPAGSDNEQFF.

V gene TRBV5-1 combines with J gene TRBJ1-2; maybe TRBD1 (6 bases). Between the trimmed V and J ends, which lost 4 bases and 3 bases, there was a span of 16 bases. The CDR3 has 15 amino acids. Germline loops: CDR1 SGHRS, CDR2 YFSETQ. The CDR3, as DNA: TGCGCCAGCAGCGGTGAGGGGGGCACTTACTATGGCTACACCTTC. It is translated as CASSGEGGTYYGYTF.

The chain couples TRBV11-2 to TRBJ1-1, with D unclear. Deletions cut 5 bases from V and 4 bases from J, with 8 bases between. Germline V gene lookup returns CDR1 SGHAT and CDR2 FQNNGV. CDR3 length: 12 amino acids. Here the CDR3 DNA reads TGTGCCAGCAGCCACGCTGGCACTGAAGCTTTCTTT. Translating gives CASSHAGTEAFF.

The V and J genes are TRBV7-6 and TRBJ1-5; TRBD1 is a possible D gene (6 bases). V lost 2 bases, J lost 5 bases, and 13 bases lay in between. The V gene's germline CDR1 is SGHVS and CDR2 FNYEAQ. There are 15 residues in the CDR3. The CDR3 loop is CASSLMTGGDQPQHF. Written as DNA, the CDR3 is TGTGCCAGCAGCTTAATGACAGGCGGTGATCAGCCCCAGCATTTT.

The V call is TRBV10-3, the J call TRBJ1-1; tentatively, D is TRBD1 (6 bases). The length of the CDR3 is 15 residues. Trimming took off 5 bases at V and 2 bases at J, with 15 bases between the two ends. From germline, CDR1 is ENHRY and CDR2 SYGVKD. The CDR3, as DNA: TGTGCCATCAGTCCAAGGGGGTCCACTAACACTGAAGCTTTCTTT. Translating it yields CAISPRGSTNTEAFF.

The chain recombines TRBV7-9 with TRBJ2-5; no reliable D call. V was shortened by 5 bases and J by 3 bases, with 7 bases between the two germline ends. The CDR3 length is 12 residues. Germline V lookup: CDR1 SEHNR, CDR2 FQNEAQ (reference sequence). The CDR3 region is CASSGVEETQYF. As DNA, the CDR3 is TGTGCCAGCAGCGGTGTCGAAGAGACCCAGTACTTC.

V gene TRBV19 combines with J gene TRBJ2-7; tentatively, D is TRBD2 (5 bases). V was pared by 0 bases and J by 4 bases, with 13 bases between. Germline CDR1 is LNHDA and CDR2 is SQIVND (reference sequence). The CDR3 consists of 15 residues. CDR3 in amino acids: CASSIDLGSEYEQYF. The CDR3 DNA reads TGTGCCAGTAGTATAGATCTTGGTAGCGAGTACGAGCAGTACTTC.

This CDR3 reads CASSQTDRDNTEAFF. The CDR3 bases are TGCGCCAGCAGCCAAACCGACAGGGACAACACTGAAGCTTTCTTT. This chain connects TRBV4-3 to TRBJ1-1; 7 bases line up with TRBD1. After removal of 2 bases from V and 2 bases from J, the junction contained 5 bases not matched to a gene. The CDR3 is 15 residues long. Germline-derived CDR1 and CDR2 are LGHNA and YSLEER.

V and J are TRBV2 and TRBJ2-7; TRBD2 might be the D (6 bases). The V end was cut by 6 bases, the J end by 3 bases, with 12 bases between. Germline V gene lookup returns CDR1 SNHLY and CDR2 FYNNEI. The CDR3 runs to 13 residues. CDR3 sequence: CASRGGARYEQYF. The CDR3 DNA is TGTGCCAGCAGGGGCGGGGCTCGCTACGAGCAGTACTTC.

The CDR3 protein is CASSYSGRTNEKLFF. The CDR3 DNA follows: TGTGCCAGCAGTTATTCGGGGCGGACTAATGAAAAACTGTTTTTT. The genes are TRBV6-5 and TRBJ1-4, with D perhaps matching TRBD1 (5 bases). Trimming took 3 bases from V and 2 from J, leaving 10 bases between them. Germline-derived CDR1 and CDR2 are MNHEY and SVGAGI. There are 15 residues in the CDR3.

The chain has TRBV4-1 and TRBJ1-1; D possibly corresponds to TRBD1 (5 bases). The V and J ends lost 0 bases and 5 bases respectively, with 10 bases between them. The CDR3 length is 14 residues. Germline V CDR1 and CDR2: MGHRA, YSYEKL. This CDR3 is CASSQERGITEAFF. DNA of the CDR3: TGCGCCAGCAGCCAAGAGAGGGGAATTACTGAAGCTTTCTTT.

The count of this clone is one. The gene calls are TRBV9 and TRBJ1-4, with 8 bases identical to TRBD1. Germline lookup yields CDR1 SGDLS and CDR2 YYNGEE. The V segment lost 0 bases and the J segment 7 bases; nucleotides outside the gene matches: 5. The CDR3 sequence is 15 residues long. The CDR3 loop is CASSVGGQGGEKLFF. Here the CDR3 DNA reads TGTGCCAGCAGCGTAGGAGGACAGGGAGGTGAAAAACTGTTTTTT.

V usage is TRBV29-1 and J usage is TRBJ1-5, with D possibly being TRBD1 (5 bases). V lost 5 bases and J 1 base, leaving 9 bases between the germline ends. The CDR3 extends over 13 amino acids. Germline V gene lookup returns CDR1 SQVTM and CDR2 ANQGSEA. The CDR3 DNA sequence: TGCAGCGTTCAGGAGGGGAGCAATCAGCCCCAGCATTTT. Protein sequence: CSVQEGSNQPQHF.

This chain uses TRBV7-9 with TRBJ2-7; 12 bases agree with TRBD1. Germline-derived CDR1 and CDR2 are SEHNR and FQNEAQ (reference sequence). J gave up 5 bases and V 5 bases, and 10 bases lay outside the gene matches. There are 16 residues in the CDR3. The CDR3, as DNA: TGTGCCAGCAGCAGACGCGGGACAGGGGGCGTCCACGAGCAGTACTTC. Its translation: CASSRRGTGGVHEQYF.